The entry that follows covers one TCR beta chain sequence. No antigen is known for it. The entry originates in a study of cytomegalovirus exposure and HLA in healthy donors. The ends lost 7 bases at V and 6 bases at J; junction bases unmatched: 8. The length of the CDR3 is 12 residues. In germline, CDR1 is SQVTM, CDR2 ANQGSEA. PCR used 60 Vbeta primers and 13 Jbeta primers. The method was immunoSEQ multiplex PCR; TCRdb's version includes in-frame clones alone and lacks a portion of them. The table has fewer than 150,000 clones, approximately 78% seen once. The study, taken as a whole, reports: By a later analysis, the bulk of CMV-associated TCR beta chains appeared HLA-restricted.

Sequencing input: PBMCs. This TCR derives from a woman in her 40s in good health and CMV-seropositive. The chain uses TRBV29-1 and TRBJ2-7; 8 bases are a match to TRBD1. In DNA, the CDR3 is TGCAGCGCCGGATGGACAGGGAGCGAGCAGTACTTC. As protein: CSAGWTGSEQYF.